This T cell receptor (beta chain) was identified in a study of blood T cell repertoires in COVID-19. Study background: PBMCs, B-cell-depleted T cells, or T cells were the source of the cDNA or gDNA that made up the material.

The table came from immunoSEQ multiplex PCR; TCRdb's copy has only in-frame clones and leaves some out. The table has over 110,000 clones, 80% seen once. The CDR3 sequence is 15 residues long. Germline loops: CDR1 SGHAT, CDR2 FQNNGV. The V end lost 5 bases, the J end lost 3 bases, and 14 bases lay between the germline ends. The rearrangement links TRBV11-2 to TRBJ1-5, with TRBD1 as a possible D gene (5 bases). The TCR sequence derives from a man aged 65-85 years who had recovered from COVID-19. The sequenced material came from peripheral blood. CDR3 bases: TGTGCCAGCAGCCGGGGGTGGCCGAACAATCAGCCCCAGCATTTT. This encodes CASSRGWPNNQPQHF.